The 15 T cell receptor beta chains reported below all come from one sample, sequenced in a study of blood T cell repertoires in COVID-19. This table comes from immunoSEQ multiplex PCR, and its TCRdb copy is limited to in-frame clones, with some not included. The sample yields a few hundred thousand clones, about four fifths seen once. The material sequenced was PBMCs or T cells enriched from blood (not recorded which). The receptor source for this set is a woman aged 45-60 years who had recovered from COVID-19.

The V gene is TRBV5-1, the J gene TRBJ1-1, with a possible D match to TRBD1 (6 bases). The CDR3 covers 13 residues. V gave up 0 bases and J gave up 5 bases, with 8 bases separating them. Germline lookup yields CDR1 SGHRS and CDR2 YFSETQ. DNA for the CDR3: TGCGCCAGCAGCTTGGAGGGGGAAACTGAAGCTTTCTTT. It codes for CASSLEGETEAFF. Full variable domain (outside the CDR3, taken from reference TRBV5-1 and TRBJ1-1): KAGVTQTPRYLIKTRGQQVTLSCSPISGHRSVSWYQQTPGQGLQFLFEYFSETQRNKGNFPGRFSGRQFSNSRSEMNVSTLELGDSALYLCASSLEGETEAFFGQGTRLTVV.

This chain uses TRBV20-1 with TRBJ2-1; D uncertain. V gave up 5 bases and J gave up 8 bases, with 10 bases separating them. Germline assignment: CDR1 DFQATT and CDR2 SNEGSKA (reference sequence). This CDR3 contains 11 residues. As DNA, the CDR3 is TGCAGTGCTGAAGCCTTCGATGAGCAGTTCTTC. The encoded protein is CSAEAFDEQFF.

The chain has TRBV9 and TRBJ2-7, with TRBD1 matching over 7 bases. The germline gives CDR1 SGDLS, CDR2 YYNGEE. The CDR3 is made up of 13 amino acids. V gave up 3 bases and J gave up 3 bases; unmatched junction bases: 3. The CDR3 nucleotides read TGTGCCAGCAGCGATCGGGACAGCTACGAGCAGTACTTC. Its protein product is CASSDRDSYEQYF.

V is TRBV5-1 and J is TRBJ1-1; 7 positions agree with TRBD1. The V gene's germline CDR1 is SGHRS and CDR2 YFSETQ. The J segment lost 5 bases and the V segment lost 4 bases, leaving 8 bases of the junction unmatched. This CDR3 comprises 14 residues. CDR3 nucleotides: TGCGCCAGCAGCCTGACAGGGAGGCGAACTGAAGCTTTCTTT. Protein: CASSLTGRRTEAFF.

Regarding this clone: Compared with germline, one end of the junction differs, possibly owing to a read error. J is TRBJ1-4 and V is TRBV7-2, with 9 nucleotides matching TRBD1. Germline V gene lookup returns CDR1 SGHTA and CDR2 FQGNSA. This CDR3 region has 12 residues. As DNA, the CDR3 is TGTGCCAGCAGCTTCGGGGACAGGGCCAAGGTTTTT. Protein sequence: CASSFGDRAKVF.

The chain couples TRBV6-9 to TRBJ1-5; D not certain. V was clipped by 3 bases and J by 3 bases, with 12 bases between them. The CDR3 runs 15 residues. CDR1 and CDR2 from the germline V gene are MNHGY and SVAAGI. The DNA of the CDR3 is TGTGCCAGCAGTTACGGGTCCCGAGACAATCAGCCCCAGCATTTT. Its protein is CASSYGSRDNQPQHF.

This rearrangement joins TRBV4-1 to TRBJ1-3; D ambiguous. Looked up from germline, CDR1 is MGHRA and CDR2 is YSYEKL. CDR3 length: 16 amino acids. With 0 bases removed from V and 2 bases from J, the gap between germline ends came to 11 bases. The CDR3 spells CASSQDEGSAGNTIYF. The CDR3 DNA sequence: TGCGCCAGCAGCCAAGATGAGGGTAGCGCTGGAAACACCATATATTTT.

V usage is TRBV7-2 and J usage is TRBJ1-5; the D gene is possibly TRBD1 (5 bases). Germline V gene lookup returns CDR1 SGHTA and CDR2 FQGNSA. Trimming took off 5 bases at V and 2 bases at J, with 10 bases between the two ends. This CDR3 has 14 residues. The chain's CDR3 is CASSNRGGNQPQHF. CDR3 bases: TGTGCCAGCAGCAACCGGGGGGGCAATCAGCCCCAGCATTTT.

J is TRBJ2-2 and V is TRBV6-5; D ambiguous. V gave up 8 bases and J gave up 0 bases, with 10 bases separating them. The germline V gene has CDR1 MNHEY and CDR2 SVGAGI. There are 14 residues in the CDR3. CDR3 loop: CASGQSPNTGELFF. CDR3 bases: TGTGCCAGCGGGCAGTCCCCGAACACCGGGGAGCTGTTTTTT.

This chain uses TRBV11-3 with TRBJ2-2; D may be TRBD1 (6 bases). The CDR3 runs to 14 residues. Between the trimmed V and J ends, which lost 5 bases and 1 base, there was a span of 8 bases. Germline CDR1 SGHNT, CDR2 YENEEA. Written as DNA, the CDR3 is TGTGCCAGCAGCATGACAGGGAACACCGGGGAGCTGTTTTTT. Translation gives CASSMTGNTGELFF. Using reference TRBV11-3 and TRBJ2-2 for the parts outside the CDR3, the full variable domain is EAGVVQSPRYKIIEKKQPVAFWCNPISGHNTLYWYLQNLGQGPELLIRYENEEAVDDSQLPKDRFSAERLKGVDSTLKIQPAELGDSAVYLCASSMTGNTGELFFGEGSRLTVL.

Of note for this clone: This sample also contains other DNA sequences that code for the same CDR3. This rearrangement joins TRBV29-1 to TRBJ1-2, with TRBD1 as a possible D gene (6 bases). Trimming removed 2 bases from V and 4 bases from J, with 8 bases in between. Germline CDR1 reads SQVTM; CDR2 reads ANQGSEA. CDR3 size: 12 residues. The CDR3 here is CSVESGVYGYTF. In nucleotides, the CDR3 is TGCAGCGTTGAATCAGGGGTCTATGGCTACACCTTC.

This chain uses TRBV19 with TRBJ1-6; 10 bases are shared with TRBD1. The CDR3 consists of 15 residues. CDR1 and CDR2 (germline): LNHDA, SQIVND (reference sequence). With 6 bases clipped from V and 7 bases from J, the junction kept 6 bases outside the gene matches. The CDR3 region has the DNA TGTGCCAGTAGATCGTCGGGACAGGGGAATTCACCCCTCCACTTT. This translates into CASRSSGQGNSPLHF.

The rearrangement joins TRBV27 to TRBJ1-5; D is unclear. Germline CDR1 MNHEY, CDR2 SMNVEV (reference sequence). The CDR3 sequence is 15 residues long. Trimming stripped 3 bases from V and 4 bases from J, with 13 bases between. Written as DNA, the CDR3 is TGTGCCAGCAGTTTGGCGGGGTCGGCTAATCAGCCCCAGCATTTT. Translation: CASSLAGSANQPQHF.

The chain links TRBV6-5 to TRBJ1-2; D is possibly TRBD1 (5 bases). CDR1 MNHEY and CDR2 SVGAGI come from the germline V gene. The V end was cut by 2 bases, the J end by 6 bases, with 13 bases between. The CDR3 loop spans 14 amino acids. This CDR3 reads CASSYPDSNHGYTF. CDR3 DNA: TGTGCCAGCAGTTACCCTGACAGCAACCATGGCTACACCTTC.

The genes are TRBV18 and TRBJ2-4, with 7 bases matching TRBD1. The trim removed 3 bases at V and 5 bases at J, leaving 4 bases unmatched. The V gene's germline CDR1 is KGHSH and CDR2 LQKENI. This CDR3 spans 14 amino acids. CDR3 protein: CASSPRQGENIQYF. The CDR3 DNA reads as TGTGCCAGCTCACCCCGACAGGGAGAAAACATTCAGTACTTC.